The TCR beta chain under discussion was sequenced for a study of tissue T cells after allogeneic stem cell transplantation. Findings of the study overall: Within patients, tissue anatomy strongly shaped TCR repertoire composition.

Sequencing of TCRbeta CDR3 at survey depth gave sequences and template counts. Using immunoSEQ multiplex PCR, the repertoire was profiled, and TCRdb retains in-frame clones only, with some absent. The table has 1,100 or so clones, around 45% seen once. Deletions cut 1 base from V and 4 bases from J, with 10 bases between. Germline CDR1 is SNHLY and CDR2 is FYNGKV (reference sequence). The CDR3 runs to 15 residues. Time point indicated: mouse harvest day 14 after allogeneic transplant. The graft held 10^6 splenic CD5+ T cells and 10^7 T-cell-depleted bone marrow cells. Tissues came from B6→BALB/c major-mismatch GVHD mice at day 7 or 14. Details on this clone: Antigen unknown. Gene names refer to mouse genes. The read falls 1 residue short of the CDR3 end, and the missing part is taken from the germline J gene.

The receptor's source is a female BALB/c mouse given C57BL/6 T cells with graft-versus-host disease after an allogeneic hematopoietic cell transplant. The rearrangement joins TRBV3 to TRBJ1-4; unclear D gene. Sequenced input: spleen. CDR3 DNA, as far as it was read: TGTGCCAGCAGCTTAGACGGACGGCGCAACGAAAGATTATTT. Its translation is CASSLDGRRNERLF. The CDR3 reads in full as CASSLDGRRNERLFF.